This T cell receptor (beta chain) was identified during a study of T cell repertoires in cytomegalovirus infection. Study overall: Public signatures in TCR beta pointed to CMV infection and matching HLA type.

This clonotype was recorded at least ten times. Antigen specificity is unknown. General study findings and limits: Totalled public TCR beta family frequency picked out people who carried CMV plus the relevant HLA. HLA-C-restricted CMV-specific TCR beta clonotypes were dominant in the ex vivo response.

Between the trimmed V and J ends, which lost 5 bases and 1 base, there was a span of 8 bases. CDR3 length equals 13 residues. In germline, CDR1 is MDHEN, CDR2 SYDVKM. TCRdb reprocessed the reads via MiXCR and lists one record per CDR3 protein. In the table there are about 300,000 distinct CDR3 sequences, around 9.1% of which are singletons. The sample was PBMCs. This chain links TRBV28 with TRBJ2-5, with D possibly being TRBD1 (6 bases). The receptor was derived from a human donor in good health (CMV status not recorded). Some clones in this sample may be carry-over from other donors' samples. The CDR3 DNA sequence: TGTGCCAGCAGTCAAGGGGGCCAAGAGACCCAGTACTTC. The encoded protein is CASSQGGQETQYF.